A selection of T cell receptor beta chains follows, all from one sample in a study of T cell responses to AZD1222 COVID-19 vaccine. The repertoire was sequenced with immunoSEQ multiplex PCR; TCRdb's copy has only in-frame clones and lacks some. Counted here are over 110,000 clones, 92% occurring once; the ten biggest clones make up approximately 3.4%. The sequencing used peripheral blood, collected on day 0 of AZD1222 vaccination. The receptor source for this set is an adult in good health. The CDR3 runs from the conserved cysteine through the conserved F or W. D genes are given only for firm matches. Only some rows state a clone size, as once, few, many or a class for expanded clones.

V,J,D,size,DNA,CDR3
TRBV7-8,TRBJ2-3,TRBD2,once,TGTGCCAGCAGCCCGACTAGCGGGAGCACAGATACGCAGTATTTT,CASSPTSGSTDTQYF
TRBV12-3/TRBV12-4,TRBJ2-7,TRBD2,.,TGTGCCAGCAGAAGCGGGACCCCTGCCGAGCAGTACTTC,CASRSGTPAEQYF
TRBV16,TRBJ1-5,.,.,TGTGCCAGCAGCCCCCGCCCCCAGGGGATTTTGCGCAATCAGCCCCAGCATTTT,CASSPRPQGILRNQPQHF
TRBV14,TRBJ2-7,.,.,TGTGCCAGCCTCAGCCGTGGGGGAGTGGGCGAGCAGTACTTC,CASLSRGGVGEQYF
TRBV7-9,TRBJ2-7,.,few,TGTGCCAGCAGCTTAGCGGAGTCCTACGAGCAGTACTTC,CASSLAESYEQYF
TRBV5-1,TRBJ2-1,TRBD2,.,TGCGCCAGCAGCCCACGGCCGCGGGAGAACTACAATGAGCAGTTCTTC,CASSPRPRENYNEQFF
TRBV5-6,TRBJ1-3,TRBD1,.,TGTGCCAGCAGCTTGGCCGGACAGGTCTCTGGAAACACCATATATTTT,CASSLAGQVSGNTIYF
TRBV29-1,TRBJ2-7,.,.,TGCAGCGCGGGGGCTAGCGAACCCTACGAGCAGTACTTC,CSAGASEPYEQYF
TRBV5-1,TRBJ1-1,.,once,TGCGCCAGCAGCCCGGAGGGTCAGAACACTGAAGCTTTCTTT,CASSPEGQNTEAFF
TRBV30,TRBJ2-1,TRBD2,once,TGTGCCTGGTCCGAACTAGCGGGGGCTGACAATGAGCAGTTCTTC,CAWSELAGADNEQFF
TRBV5-1,TRBJ1-4,.,.,TGCGCCAGCAGCCTTCTTCCCGGCGTGGGTGAAAAACTGTTTTTT,CASSLLPGVGEKLFF
TRBV5-4,TRBJ2-3,TRBD2,.,TGTGCCAGCAGCTTATGGACTAGCGGGTACACAGATACGCAGTATTTT,CASSLWTSGYTDTQYF
TRBV6-5,TRBJ1-2,.,.,TGTGCCAGCAGTTACCCCAAGGGGGGCAGCTATGGCTACACCTTC,CASSYPKGGSYGYTF
TRBV4-2,TRBJ1-1,.,.,TGTGCCAGCAGCCAAGATCCAGGACGGATCCTGTATGCTTTCTTT,CASSQDPGRILYAFF
TRBV28,TRBJ2-7,.,.,TGTGCCAGCAGTTTCCACGGGGCCTACGAGCAGTACTTC,CASSFHGAYEQYF
TRBV3-1/TRBV3-2,TRBJ1-3,.,.,TGTGCCAGCAGCGTTAGGGGGTCTGGAAACACCATATATTTT,CASSVRGSGNTIYF
TRBV5-5,TRBJ2-3,.,.,TGTGCCAGCAGCTTGGCAACAGATACGCAGTATTTT,CASSLATDTQYF
TRBV7-6,TRBJ2-7,.,.,TGTGCCAGCAGCTTATCCCAAATCCGGGAGCAGTACTTC,CASSLSQIREQYF
TRBV27,TRBJ1-1,.,.,TGTGCCAGCAGTTCCGGGAGGAACACTGAAGCTTTCTTT,CASSSGRNTEAFF
TRBV29-1,TRBJ1-1,TRBD1,.,TGCAGCGCCGGACTACAGGGGATAGGGGGTAATAGTGAAGCTTTCTTT,CSAGLQGIGGNSEAFF
TRBV20-1,TRBJ1-1,.,.,TGCAGTGCTAGTTCTTTCCAACAGGGAAACACTGAAGCTTTCTTT,CSASSFQQGNTEAFF
TRBV27,TRBJ1-1,.,.,TGTGCCAGCAGGAAGGGAGACAGCATGAACACTGAAGCTTTCTTT,CASRKGDSMNTEAFF
TRBV4-2,TRBJ1-1,.,once,TGTGCCAGCAGCCAAAGCCTACAGGGGAACACTGAAGCTTTCTTT,CASSQSLQGNTEAFF
TRBV27,TRBJ2-7,.,.,TGTGCCAGCAGTTTTATCCGGGAGCAGTACGAGCAGTACTTC,CASSFIREQYEQYF
TRBV3-1/TRBV3-2,TRBJ2-7,.,.,TGTGCCAGCAGCATGGACCATCCTCCCTCCGAGCAGTACTTC,CASSMDHPPSEQYF
TRBV30,TRBJ1-5,.,.,TGTGCCTGGAGGGCGGGGGGCAATCAGCCCCAGCATTTT,CAWRAGGNQPQHF
TRBV3-1/TRBV3-2,TRBJ2-5,.,.,TGTGCCAGCAGCCTCCTCGGGGGAGAAGAGACCCAGTACTTC,CASSLLGGEETQYF
TRBV7-6,TRBJ2-5,TRBD2,.,TGTGCCAGCAGCCCTCCCGCGGGAGGGCGAGAGACCCAGTACTTC,CASSPPAGGRETQYF
TRBV28,TRBJ1-5,.,.,TGTGCCAGCAGCCTGACAGGTTGGAATCAGCCCCAGCATTTT,CASSLTGWNQPQHF